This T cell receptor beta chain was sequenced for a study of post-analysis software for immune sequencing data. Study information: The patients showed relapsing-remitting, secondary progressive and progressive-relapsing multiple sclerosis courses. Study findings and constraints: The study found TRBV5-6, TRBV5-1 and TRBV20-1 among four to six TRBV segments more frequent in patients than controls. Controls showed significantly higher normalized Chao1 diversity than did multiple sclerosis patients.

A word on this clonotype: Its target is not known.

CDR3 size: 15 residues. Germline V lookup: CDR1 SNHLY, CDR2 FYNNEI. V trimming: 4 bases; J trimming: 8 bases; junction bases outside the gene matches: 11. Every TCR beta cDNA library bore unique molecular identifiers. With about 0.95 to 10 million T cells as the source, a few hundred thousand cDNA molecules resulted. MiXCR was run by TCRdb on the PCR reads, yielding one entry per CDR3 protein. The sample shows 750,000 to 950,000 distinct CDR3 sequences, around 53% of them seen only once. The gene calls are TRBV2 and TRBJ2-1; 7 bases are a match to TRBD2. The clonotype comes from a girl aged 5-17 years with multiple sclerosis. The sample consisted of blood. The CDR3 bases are TGTGCCAGCAGTGTAGGGAGACTAGCTATGGATGAGCAGTTCTTC. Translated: CASSVGRLAMDEQFF.